The rows below give T cell receptor beta chains drawn from one sample of a study of blood T cell repertoires in COVID-19. Sequenced by immunoSEQ multiplex PCR; TCRdb stores in-frame clones only, minus some. The sample lists about 470,000 clones, 75% to 90% occurring once. The specimen was PBMCs or T cells enriched from blood (not recorded which). The source of these receptors is a woman aged 18 to 35 who had recovered from COVID-19. Both conserved end residues are part of each CDR3. Each record gives: J gene, V gene, clone size, CDR3 protein. Part of the rows lack a size; the others show once, few, many or a class for expanded clones.

TRBJ1-4	TRBV27	NA	CASSRQPNEKLFF
TRBJ1-4	TRBV25-1	NA	CASKGSGQGNEKLFF
TRBJ2-3	TRBV7-9	NA	CASSLLGSYTDTQYF
TRBJ1-1	TRBV27	NA	CASSPRGQNTEAFF
TRBJ1-3	TRBV30	NA	CAWSDIRGGNTIYF
TRBJ1-2	TRBV16	NA	CASSQVRGARGYTF
TRBJ2-7	TRBV5-6	NA	CASSPGQGSYEQYF
TRBJ2-5	TRBV12-5	once	CASGLLLGETQYF
TRBJ1-2	TRBV30	NA	CAWSADRDYGYTF
TRBJ1-6	TRBV6-4	NA	CASRGMGQGVSSPLHF
TRBJ2-2	TRBV19	NA	CASAALAGGTGELFF
TRBJ1-2	TRBV6-6	NA	CASSRITGASGYTF
TRBJ2-1	TRBV3-1/TRBV3-2	NA	CASSQSGTPGGQFF
TRBJ1-6	TRBV7-9	NA	CASSPLSEDSPLHF
TRBJ2-7	TRBV3-1/TRBV3-2	NA	CASSGGTGVSYEQYF
TRBJ1-5	TRBV19	NA	CASSSGGQGDQPQHF
TRBJ1-2	TRBV19	NA	CASTKGGTGGANYGYTF
TRBJ2-3	TRBV13	NA	CASSLAALAGTPYTDTQYF
TRBJ1-6	TRBV7-3	NA	CASSWGQGGSPLHF
TRBJ1-1	TRBV10-3	NA	CAIRGPNTEAFF
TRBJ2-1	TRBV18	NA	CASSKRDSSSYNEQFF
TRBJ2-5	TRBV6-6	NA	CASSTTGQTQETQYF
TRBJ1-3	TRBV11-2	NA	CASSLESQGSSGNTIYF
TRBJ1-2	TRBV7-6	NA	CASSFGGDYGYTF
TRBJ1-2	TRBV19	NA	CASSRDSLYGYTF
TRBJ1-1	TRBV28	NA	CASRLRGNTEAFF
TRBJ2-2	TRBV28	NA	CASSFPGLAGGTNTGELFF
TRBJ2-3	TRBV4-1	once	CASSLRLQDTQYF
TRBJ1-2	TRBV6-5	NA	CASSVQAPTNYGYTF
TRBJ2-3	TRBV5-1	NA	CASSLAPLTDTQYF
TRBJ2-7	TRBV2	NA	CASPPRGVSAGEQYF
TRBJ1-1	TRBV19	NA	CASSMEQGRGTEAFF
TRBJ2-5	TRBV7-6	NA	CASSPQGLPRETQYF
TRBJ2-1	TRBV5-6	NA	CASSPPPRDEQFF
TRBJ2-2	TRBV24-1	once	CATSDLSGGLLSGELFF